A single sample gave rise to the 20 T cell receptor beta chains below, sequenced in a study of graft-versus-host responses after intestinal transplantation (dated by TCRdb to the early 2020s). The time point label of this sample denotes: cells obtained before transplantation from donor or recipient. Library construction relied on the immunoSEQ multiplex PCR assay. TCRdb took over this immuneACCESS table, retaining in-frame rearrangements with V and J assigned. Such tables are incomplete; in checked studies, under half of the missing clones stem from an unresolved V gene, and the remainder is unexplained. Present in this sample are 15,000 to 20,000 clones, 38% of which were seen just once. The top ten clonotypes cover under 0.95% of the sample. The sample in question was alloreactive CD4+ T cells from a mixed lymphocyte reaction culture, obtained before intestinal transplant. The cell subset or site label, as the study defines it: CFSE-low proliferating T cells sorted from roughly 6-day pre-transplant mixed lymphocyte reaction (GvH or HvG direction). The origin of the receptors is a human patient who received an intestinal transplant.

By share of the sample, this clone is medium-sized (0.01 to 0.1%). The chain combines TRBV5-1 with TRBJ1-6; 9 bases line up with TRBD1. The junction had 3 bases not matched to a gene; V was cut back by 5 bases and J by 9 bases. The V gene's germline CDR1 is SGHRS and CDR2 YFSETQ. The CDR3 is 13 residues long. The CDR3 loop reads CASRMDRGSPLHF. The CDR3 nucleotides are TGCGCCAGCAGGATGGACAGGGGTTCACCCCTCCACTTT.

J is TRBJ1-1 and V is TRBV5-1; no firm D call. Germline lookup yields CDR1 SGHRS and CDR2 YFSETQ. V was cut by 0 bases and J by 0 bases, with 15 bases left in between. The CDR3 runs to 17 residues. CDR3 residues: CASSLALRAGVNTEAFF. In nucleotides, the CDR3 is TGCGCCAGCAGCTTGGCCTTGAGGGCAGGAGTGAACACTGAAGCTTTCTTT.

This clone was seen only a few times. V is TRBV19 and J is TRBJ1-1; 9 bases line up with TRBD1. V was clipped by 6 bases and J by 4 bases; unmatched bases: 6. Germline assignment: CDR1 LNHDA and CDR2 SQIVND (reference sequence). CDR3 length: 14 amino acids. CDR3 in DNA: TGTGCCAGTAGACCGACAGGGGGAGGCACTGAAGCTTTCTTT. Translating it yields CASRPTGGGTEAFF. The full variable domain, completed using reference TRBV19 and TRBJ1-1, is DGGITQSPKYLFRKEGQNVTLSCEQNLNHDAMYWYRQDPGQGLRLIYYSQIVNDFQKGDIAEGYSVSREKKESFPLTVTSAQKNPTAFYLCASRPTGGGTEAFFGQGTRLTVV.

This clone was counted only a few times. This rearrangement joins TRBV18 to TRBJ2-5; D ambiguous. The CDR3 is made up of 16 amino acids. The germline V and J ends were trimmed by 1 base and 5 bases, with 17 bases remaining between them. The V gene's germline CDR1 is KGHSH and CDR2 LQKENI. The CDR3 reads CASSPLRVGLRETQYF. CDR3 nucleotides: TGTGCCAGCTCACCACTAAGGGTGGGTCTTAGGGAGACCCAGTACTTC.

The chain is built from TRBV4-1 and TRBJ2-5, with 9 bases that match TRBD2. V lost 3 bases to trimming and J lost 2 bases; unmatched junction nucleotides: 4. The CDR3 totals 15 residues. Per germline, CDR1 MGHRA and CDR2 YSYEKL. The chain's CDR3 is CASSHTAGGQETQYF. The CDR3 DNA reads TGCGCCAGCAGCCACACAGCGGGGGGACAAGAGACCCAGTACTTC.

V gene TRBV6-1 combines with J gene TRBJ1-3; D gene ambiguous. The CDR3 is 12 amino acids. Trimming removed 6 bases from V and 4 bases from J, with 7 bases in between. CDR1 is MNHNS and CDR2 is SASEGT in the germline V gene. CDR3 protein: CASRPVGNTIYF. The CDR3 DNA reads TGTGCCAGCAGACCTGTAGGAAACACCATATATTTT.

This chain connects TRBV6-1 to TRBJ2-5; D remains ambiguous. Looked up from germline, CDR1 is MNHNS and CDR2 is SASEGT. V was shortened by 7 bases and J by 5 bases, with 8 bases between the two germline ends. The CDR3 totals 11 residues. The CDR3 region is CASTLWETQYF. In nucleotides, the CDR3 is TGTGCCAGCACCCTTTGGGAGACCCAGTACTTC.

In its sample, this clone is medium-sized. The V call is TRBV19, the J call TRBJ1-1; no clear D gene. CDR3 length: 15 amino acids. Germline assignment: CDR1 LNHDA and CDR2 SQIVND (reference sequence). V was clipped by 3 bases and J by 4 bases, with 15 bases between them. CDR3 protein: CASSIRLGRSTEAFF. The CDR3 DNA reads as TGTGCCAGTAGTATTCGGCTCGGGCGAAGCACTGAAGCTTTCTTT. Together with reference TRBV19 and TRBJ1-1, the CDR3 gives the full variable domain: DGGITQSPKYLFRKEGQNVTLSCEQNLNHDAMYWYRQDPGQGLRLIYYSQIVNDFQKGDIAEGYSVSREKKESFPLTVTSAQKNPTAFYLCASSIRLGRSTEAFFGQGTRLTVV.

This clone was observed once. The chain uses TRBV5-1 and TRBJ2-1; tentatively, D is TRBD1 (6 bases). This CDR3 has 16 amino acids. Trimming left V 6 bases short and J 9 bases short, with 25 bases between. Germline V gene lookup returns CDR1 SGHRS and CDR2 YFSETQ. CDR3 bases: TGCGCCAGCACCACTTTGGACCGGTACAGGGCGAGTGAGCAGTTCTTC. Amino acids: CASTTLDRYRASEQFF.

This clone has a handful of counts. The chain has TRBV6-6 and TRBJ1-2; 7 positions agree with TRBD1. Germline V gene data show CDR1 as MNHNY and CDR2 as SVGAGI (reference sequence). The CDR3 is 15 residues long. The J segment lost 7 bases and the V segment lost 3 bases, leaving 11 bases of the junction unmatched. The CDR3 region has the DNA TGTGCCAGCAGTTATGACAGGGTCCAAATCTCTGGCTACACCTTC. It specifies CASSYDRVQISGYTF.

The rearrangement uses TRBV5-1 and TRBJ2-1; 8 bases are shared with TRBD2. Germline-derived CDR1 and CDR2 are SGHRS and YFSETQ. This CDR3 contains 18 residues. The junction had 13 bases not matched to a gene; V was cut back by 1 base and J by 4 bases. CDR3 nucleotides: TGCGCCAGCAGCTTGAGGATGAACGGGGGGGCCCGATACAATGAGCAGTTCTTC. This gives the protein CASSLRMNGGARYNEQFF.

The chain joins TRBV30 to TRBJ1-4; D is uncertain. The CDR3 spans 14 residues. The germline CDR1 and CDR2 sequences are GTSNPN and SVGIG (reference sequence). The ends were cut back, 0 bases at V and 8 bases at J, with 13 bases in the middle. The CDR3 bases are TGTGCCTGGAGTGTGAGAGACGGGAGGGAAAAACTGTTTTTT. This codes for CAWSVRDGREKLFF.

The chain is built from TRBV28 and TRBJ1-2; D gene ambiguous. V was trimmed by 2 bases and J by 5 bases, leaving 15 bases between them. Germline lookup yields CDR1 MDHEN and CDR2 SYDVKM. CDR3 length: 15 amino acids. The CDR3 is CASSLIRGRWYGYTF. CDR3 coding DNA: TGTGCCAGCAGTTTAATTCGGGGAAGATGGTATGGCTACACCTTC.

CDR3 coding DNA: TGCGCCAGCAGGACCGGGATCCCCTTTCAAGCCTACGAGCAGTACTTC. It translates to CASRTGIPFQAYEQYF. The chain links TRBV5-1 to TRBJ2-7, with TRBD2 as a possible D gene (5 bases). V was clipped by 5 bases and J by 2 bases, with 20 bases between them. Germline CDR1 reads SGHRS; CDR2 reads YFSETQ. The CDR3 is made up of 16 amino acids.

The V and J genes are TRBV7-9 and TRBJ1-5; no reliable D call. The CDR3 sequence is 12 residues long. The germline V gene has CDR1 SEHNR and CDR2 FQNEAQ (reference sequence). V was shortened by 1 base and J by 4 bases, with 2 bases between the two germline ends. The CDR3 loop reads CASSLGNQPQHF. DNA of the CDR3: TGTGCCAGCAGCTTAGGGAATCAGCCCCAGCATTTT.

This clone was detected a few times. The chain uses TRBV28 and TRBJ1-5, with a weak D call TRBD1 (5 bases). The CDR3 runs to 16 residues. From germline, CDR1 is MDHEN and CDR2 SYDVKM. Between the trimmed V and J ends, which lost 5 bases and 4 bases, there was a span of 18 bases. The CDR3 nucleotides are TGTGCCAGCAGTCCGAGGACAACCCATGGTAATCAGCCCCAGCATTTT. Amino acid sequence: CASSPRTTHGNQPQHF.

This clone has only a few counts. The chain combines TRBV6-5 with TRBJ1-1; 8 bases are shared with TRBD1. CDR1 is MNHEY, CDR2 SVGAGI, per germline. Unmatched junction bases numbered 10, after V lost 5 bases and J lost 11 bases. The CDR3 extends over 13 amino acids. In DNA form, the CDR3 reads TGTGCCAGCAGTACGCAGGGGGCCGGTGGGGCTTTCTTT. Translation: CASSTQGAGGAFF.

The rearrangement joins TRBV6-5 to TRBJ1-6; TRBD1 is a possible D gene (6 bases). There are 15 residues in the CDR3. The V and J ends lost 6 bases and 4 bases respectively, with 13 bases between them. Germline CDR1 MNHEY, CDR2 SVGAGI. CDR3 bases: TGTGCCAGCAGGGGAGACAGGTCTTATAATTCACCCCTCCACTTT. Amino acid sequence: CASRGDRSYNSPLHF.

The chain uses TRBV4-1 and TRBJ1-2, with D uncertain. V lost 1 base to trimming and J lost 8 bases, with 17 bases between them. Looked up from germline, CDR1 is MGHRA and CDR2 is YSYEKL. The CDR3 has 15 residues. The CDR3 is CASSQVQTNYEGYTF. CDR3 nucleotides: TGCGCCAGCAGCCAAGTTCAGACCAACTACGAAGGCTACACCTTC.

This clone was picked up one time. This chain joins TRBV15 and TRBJ2-2, with unresolved D. Between the trimmed V and J ends, which lost 4 bases and 1 base, there was a span of 4 bases. Germline V gene lookup returns CDR1 LNHNV and CDR2 YYDKDF (reference sequence). This CDR3 has 13 amino acids. This chain's CDR3 is CATSKQNTGELFF. CDR3 nucleotides: TGTGCCACCAGCAAACAGAACACCGGGGAGCTGTTTTTT.